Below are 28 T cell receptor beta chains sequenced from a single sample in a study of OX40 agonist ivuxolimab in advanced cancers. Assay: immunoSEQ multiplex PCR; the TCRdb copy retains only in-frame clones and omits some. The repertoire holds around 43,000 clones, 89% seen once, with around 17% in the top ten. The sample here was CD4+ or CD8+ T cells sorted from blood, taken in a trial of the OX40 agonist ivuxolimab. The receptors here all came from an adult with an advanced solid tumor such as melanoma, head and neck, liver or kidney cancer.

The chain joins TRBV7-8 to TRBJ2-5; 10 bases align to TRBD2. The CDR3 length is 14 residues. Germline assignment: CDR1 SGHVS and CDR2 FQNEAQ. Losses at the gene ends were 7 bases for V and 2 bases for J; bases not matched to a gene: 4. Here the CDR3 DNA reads TGTGCCAGCACCCTACTAGCGGGGCAAGAGACCCAGTACTTC. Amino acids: CASTLLAGQETQYF.

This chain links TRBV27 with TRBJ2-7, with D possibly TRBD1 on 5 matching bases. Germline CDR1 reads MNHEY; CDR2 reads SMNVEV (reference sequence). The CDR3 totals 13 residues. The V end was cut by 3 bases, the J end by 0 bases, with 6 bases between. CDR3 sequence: CASSFRGSYEQYF. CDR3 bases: TGTGCCAGCAGTTTTAGGGGCTCCTACGAGCAGTACTTC.

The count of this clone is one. CDR3 amino acids: CASSLAETRNTEAFF. The DNA for the CDR3 is TGTGCCAGCAGCTTAGCTGAGACAAGGAACACTGAAGCTTTCTTT. The chain is built from TRBV7-6 and TRBJ1-1; D ambiguous. In germline, CDR1 is SGHVS, CDR2 FNYEAQ. The CDR3 is 15 residues long. V was cut by 0 bases and J by 1 base, with 9 bases left in between.

The CDR3 protein is CASAGQGNSPLHF. The CDR3 coding sequence is TGTGCCAGTGCGGGCCAGGGGAATTCACCCCTCCACTTT. The J gene is TRBJ1-6, the V gene TRBV19; a weak D match, TRBD1 (6 bases). The CDR3 totals 13 residues. Trimming left V 8 bases short and J 7 bases short, with 12 bases between. Germline CDR1 is LNHDA and CDR2 is SQIVND (reference sequence).

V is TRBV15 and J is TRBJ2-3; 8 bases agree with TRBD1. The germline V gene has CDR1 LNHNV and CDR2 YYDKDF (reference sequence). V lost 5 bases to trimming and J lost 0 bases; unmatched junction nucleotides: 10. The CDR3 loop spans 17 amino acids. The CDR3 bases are TGTGCCACCAGCGGCGGGACAGGAGTTCTTAGCACAGATACGCAGTATTTT. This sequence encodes CATSGGTGVLSTDTQYF.

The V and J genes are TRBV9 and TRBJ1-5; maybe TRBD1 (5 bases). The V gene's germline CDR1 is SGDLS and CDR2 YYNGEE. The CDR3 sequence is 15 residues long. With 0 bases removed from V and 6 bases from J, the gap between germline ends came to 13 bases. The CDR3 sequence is CASSVDQGDAQPQHF. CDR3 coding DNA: TGTGCCAGCAGCGTAGATCAAGGGGACGCTCAGCCCCAGCATTTT.

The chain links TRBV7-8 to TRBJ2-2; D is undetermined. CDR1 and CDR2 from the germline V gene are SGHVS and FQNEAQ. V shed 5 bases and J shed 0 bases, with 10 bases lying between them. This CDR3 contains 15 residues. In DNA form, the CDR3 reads TGTGCCAGCAGCCCGGCCCTATCGAACACCGGGGAGCTGTTTTTT. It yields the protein CASSPALSNTGELFF.

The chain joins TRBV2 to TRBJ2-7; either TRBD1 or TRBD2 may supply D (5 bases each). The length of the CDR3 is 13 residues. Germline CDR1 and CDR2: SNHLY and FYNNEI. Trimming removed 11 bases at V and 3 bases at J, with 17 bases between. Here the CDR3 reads CAEVRDGSYEQYF. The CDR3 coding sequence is TGTGCCGAAGTTAGGGACGGTAGCTACGAGCAGTACTTC.

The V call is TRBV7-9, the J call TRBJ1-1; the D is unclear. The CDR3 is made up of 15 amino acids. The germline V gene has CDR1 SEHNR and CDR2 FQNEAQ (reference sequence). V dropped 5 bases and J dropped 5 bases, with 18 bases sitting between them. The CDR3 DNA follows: TGTGCCAGCAGCCCAAGGGTTCCTCCGGGGACTGAAGCTTTCTTT. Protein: CASSPRVPPGTEAFF.

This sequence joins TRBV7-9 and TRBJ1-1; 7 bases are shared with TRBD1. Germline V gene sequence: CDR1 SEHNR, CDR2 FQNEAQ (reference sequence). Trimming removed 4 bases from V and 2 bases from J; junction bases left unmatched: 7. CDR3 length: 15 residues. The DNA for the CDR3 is TGTGCCAGCAGCTCCATGGGACAGCCTAACACTGAAGCTTTCTTT. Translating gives CASSSMGQPNTEAFF.

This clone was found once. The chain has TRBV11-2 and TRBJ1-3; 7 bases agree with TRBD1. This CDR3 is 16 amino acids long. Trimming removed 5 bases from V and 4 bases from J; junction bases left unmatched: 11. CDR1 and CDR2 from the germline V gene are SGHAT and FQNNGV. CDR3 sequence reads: CASSPREGAGGNTIYF. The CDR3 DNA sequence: TGTGCCAGCAGCCCGAGGGAGGGGGCAGGAGGAAACACCATATATTTT.

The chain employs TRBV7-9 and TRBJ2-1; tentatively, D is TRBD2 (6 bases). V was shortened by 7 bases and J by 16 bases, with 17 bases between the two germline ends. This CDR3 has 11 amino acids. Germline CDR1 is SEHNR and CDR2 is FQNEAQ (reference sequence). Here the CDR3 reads CASNGREYIFF. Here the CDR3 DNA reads TGTGCCAGCAACGGACGGGAGTATATTTTCTTC.

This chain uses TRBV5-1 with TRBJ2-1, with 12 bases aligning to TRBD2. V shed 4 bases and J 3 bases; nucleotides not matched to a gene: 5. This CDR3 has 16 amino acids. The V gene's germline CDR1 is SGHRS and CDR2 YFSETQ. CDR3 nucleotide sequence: TGCGCCAGCAGCCTTCTGACTAGCGGGAGCTACAATGAGCAGTTCTTC. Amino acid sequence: CASSLLTSGSYNEQFF.

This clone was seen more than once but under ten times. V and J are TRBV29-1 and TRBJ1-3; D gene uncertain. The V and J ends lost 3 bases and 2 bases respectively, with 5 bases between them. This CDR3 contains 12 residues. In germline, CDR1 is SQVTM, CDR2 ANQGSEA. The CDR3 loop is CSVESTGNTIYF. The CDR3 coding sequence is TGCAGCGTTGAGAGCACTGGAAACACCATATATTTT.

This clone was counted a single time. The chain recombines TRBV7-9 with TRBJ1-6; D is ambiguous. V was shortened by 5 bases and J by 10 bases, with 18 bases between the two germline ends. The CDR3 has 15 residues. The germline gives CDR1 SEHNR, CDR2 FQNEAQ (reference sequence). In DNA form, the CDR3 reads TGTGCCAGCAGCCCCTCGGCCTCGGCCGGATCACCCCTCCACTTT. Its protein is CASSPSASAGSPLHF.

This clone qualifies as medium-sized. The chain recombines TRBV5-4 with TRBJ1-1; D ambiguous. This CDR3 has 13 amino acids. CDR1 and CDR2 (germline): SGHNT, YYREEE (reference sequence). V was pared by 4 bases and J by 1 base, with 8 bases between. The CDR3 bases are TGTGCCAGCAGCCCCACACCGAACACTGAAGCTTTCTTT. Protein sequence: CASSPTPNTEAFF.

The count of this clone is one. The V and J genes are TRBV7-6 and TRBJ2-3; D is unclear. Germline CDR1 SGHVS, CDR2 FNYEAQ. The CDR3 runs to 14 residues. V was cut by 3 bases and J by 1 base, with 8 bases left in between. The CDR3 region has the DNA TGTGCCAGCAGCTTCTATTCGGGCACAGATACGCAGTATTTT. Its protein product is CASSFYSGTDTQYF.

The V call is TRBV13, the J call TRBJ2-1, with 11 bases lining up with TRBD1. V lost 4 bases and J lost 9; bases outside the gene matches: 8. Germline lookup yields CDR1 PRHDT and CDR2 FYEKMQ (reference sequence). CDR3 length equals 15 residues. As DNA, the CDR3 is TGTGCCAGCAGCTGGGGGACAGGGGGATTGATTGAGCAGTTCTTC. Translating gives CASSWGTGGLIEQFF.

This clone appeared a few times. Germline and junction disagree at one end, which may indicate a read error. CDR3 in DNA: TGCGCCAGCAGCCAAGTGACAGGTTTGGATCGTGGCCACACCTTC. Translating gives CASSQVTGLDRGHTF. The chain is built from TRBV4-1 and TRBJ1-2, with D possibly matching TRBD1 (6 bases). The germline V gene encodes CDR1 MGHRA and CDR2 YSYEKL. CDR3 length: 15 residues.

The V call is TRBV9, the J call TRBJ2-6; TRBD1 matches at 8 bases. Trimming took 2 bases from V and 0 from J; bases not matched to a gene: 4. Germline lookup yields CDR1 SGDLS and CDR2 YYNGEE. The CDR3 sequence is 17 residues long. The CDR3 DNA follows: TGTGCCAGCAGCGTCGGACAGGGCCCCTCTGGGGCCAACGTCCTGACTTTC. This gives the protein CASSVGQGPSGANVLTF.

The CDR3 bases are TGTGCCAGCAGCTCGACAGAGACCCTCACAGATACGCAGTATTTT. This gives the protein CASSSTETLTDTQYF. The chain recombines TRBV7-8 with TRBJ2-3; weak D call: TRBD1 (5 bases). The V gene's germline CDR1 is SGHVS and CDR2 FQNEAQ. Trimming pared 4 bases from V and 2 bases from J, leaving 13 bases between. This CDR3 comprises 15 residues.

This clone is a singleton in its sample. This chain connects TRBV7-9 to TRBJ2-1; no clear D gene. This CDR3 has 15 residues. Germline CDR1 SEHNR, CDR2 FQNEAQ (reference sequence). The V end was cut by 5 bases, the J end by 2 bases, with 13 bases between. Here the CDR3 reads CASSPARPPYNEQFF. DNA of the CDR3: TGTGCCAGCAGCCCTGCCCGCCCTCCCTACAATGAGCAGTTCTTC. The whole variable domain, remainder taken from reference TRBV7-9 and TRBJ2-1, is DTGVSQNPRHKITKRGQNVTFRCDPISEHNRLYWYRQTLGQGPEFLTYFQNEAQLEKSRLLSDRFSAERPKGSFSTLEIQRTEQGDSAMYLCASSPARPPYNEQFFGPGTRLTVL.

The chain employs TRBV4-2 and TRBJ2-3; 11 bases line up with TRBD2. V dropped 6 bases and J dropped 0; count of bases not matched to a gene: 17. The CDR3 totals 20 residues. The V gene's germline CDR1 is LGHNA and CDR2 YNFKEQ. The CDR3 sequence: CASSPRGVSGGAPSTDTQYF. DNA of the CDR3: TGTGCCAGCAGTCCAAGAGGAGTTAGCGGGGGGGCCCCTAGCACAGATACGCAGTATTTT.

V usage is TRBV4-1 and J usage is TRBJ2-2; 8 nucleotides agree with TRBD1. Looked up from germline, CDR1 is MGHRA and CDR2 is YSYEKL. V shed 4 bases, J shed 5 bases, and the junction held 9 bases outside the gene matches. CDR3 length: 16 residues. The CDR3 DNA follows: TGCGCCAGCAGCCCAAGGACAGGGTTAGTAACCGGGGAGCTGTTTTTT. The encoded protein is CASSPRTGLVTGELFF.

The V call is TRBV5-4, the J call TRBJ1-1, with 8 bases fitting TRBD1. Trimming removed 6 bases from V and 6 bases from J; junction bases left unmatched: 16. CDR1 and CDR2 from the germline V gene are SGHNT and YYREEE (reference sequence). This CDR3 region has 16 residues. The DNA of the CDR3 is TGTGCCAGCAACCCCACCGCAGGGGGCAATTTCGCTGAAGCTTTCTTT. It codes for CASNPTAGGNFAEAFF. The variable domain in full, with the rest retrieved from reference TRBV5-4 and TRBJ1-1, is ETGVTQSPTHLIKTRGQQVTLRCSSQSGHNTVSWYQQALGQGPQFIFQYYREEENGRGNFPPRFSGLQFPNYSSELNVNALELDDSALYLCASNPTAGGNFAEAFFGQGTRLTVV.

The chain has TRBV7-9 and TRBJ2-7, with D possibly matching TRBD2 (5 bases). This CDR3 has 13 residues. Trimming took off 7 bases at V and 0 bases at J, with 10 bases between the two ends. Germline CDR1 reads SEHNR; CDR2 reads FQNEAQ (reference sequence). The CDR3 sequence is CASKRGGSYEQYF. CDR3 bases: TGTGCCAGCAAGCGCGGAGGCTCCTACGAGCAGTACTTC.

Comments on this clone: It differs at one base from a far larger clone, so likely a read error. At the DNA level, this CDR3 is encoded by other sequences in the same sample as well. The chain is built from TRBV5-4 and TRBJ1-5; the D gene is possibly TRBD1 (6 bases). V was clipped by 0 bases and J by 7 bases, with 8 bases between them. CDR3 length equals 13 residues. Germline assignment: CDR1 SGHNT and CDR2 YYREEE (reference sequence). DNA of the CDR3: TGTGCCAGCAGCTTGGCAGGGGACCAGCCCCAGCATTTT. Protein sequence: CASSLAGDQPQHF.

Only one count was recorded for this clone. The CDR3 reads CASSQGADRGRDYGYTF. CDR3 sequence (DNA): TGCGCCAGCAGCCAAGGCGCGGACAGGGGGCGTGACTATGGCTACACCTTC. The gene calls are TRBV4-1 and TRBJ1-2; 11 bases agree with TRBD1. The CDR3 contains 17 residues. Germline V gene sequence: CDR1 MGHRA, CDR2 YSYEKL. J lost 3 bases, V lost 1 base, and 7 bases had no gene match.